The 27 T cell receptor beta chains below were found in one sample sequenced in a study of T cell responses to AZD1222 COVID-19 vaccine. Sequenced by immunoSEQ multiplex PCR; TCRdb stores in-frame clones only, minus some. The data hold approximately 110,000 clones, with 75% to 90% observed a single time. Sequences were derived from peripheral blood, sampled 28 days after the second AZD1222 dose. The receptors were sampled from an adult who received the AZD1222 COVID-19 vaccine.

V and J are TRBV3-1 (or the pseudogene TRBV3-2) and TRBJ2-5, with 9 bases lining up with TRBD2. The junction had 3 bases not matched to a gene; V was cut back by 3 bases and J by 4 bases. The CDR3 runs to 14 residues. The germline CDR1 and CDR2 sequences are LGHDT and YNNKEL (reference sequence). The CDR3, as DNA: TGTGCCAGCAGCCATCGCGGGGGGGCAGAGACCCAGTACTTC. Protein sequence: CASSHRGGAETQYF.

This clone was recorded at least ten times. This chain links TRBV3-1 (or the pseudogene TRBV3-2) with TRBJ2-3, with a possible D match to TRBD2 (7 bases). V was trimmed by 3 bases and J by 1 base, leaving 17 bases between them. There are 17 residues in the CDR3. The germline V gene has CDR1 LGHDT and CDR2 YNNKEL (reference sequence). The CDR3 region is CASSQQMGGAGTDTQYF. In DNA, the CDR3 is TGTGCCAGCAGCCAGCAAATGGGGGGGGCTGGCACAGATACGCAGTATTTT.

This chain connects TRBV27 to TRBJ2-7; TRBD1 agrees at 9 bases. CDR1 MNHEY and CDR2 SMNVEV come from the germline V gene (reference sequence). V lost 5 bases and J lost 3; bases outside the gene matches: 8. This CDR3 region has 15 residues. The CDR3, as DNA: TGTGCCAGCAGTCCCTCGGGACAGGGTTTCTACGAGCAGTACTTC. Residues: CASSPSGQGFYEQYF.

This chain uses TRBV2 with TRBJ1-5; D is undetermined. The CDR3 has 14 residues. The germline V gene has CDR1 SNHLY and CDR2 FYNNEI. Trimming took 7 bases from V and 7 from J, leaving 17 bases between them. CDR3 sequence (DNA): TGTGCCAGCACCTTGGTCTGGCGAGGGCAGCCCCAGCATTTT. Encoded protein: CASTLVWRGQPQHF.

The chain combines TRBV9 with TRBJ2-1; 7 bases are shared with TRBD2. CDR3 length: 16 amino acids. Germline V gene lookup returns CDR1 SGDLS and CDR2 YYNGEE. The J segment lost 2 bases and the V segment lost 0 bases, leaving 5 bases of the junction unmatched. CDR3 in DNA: TGTGCCAGCAGCGTAGGGCTCGGGGGGACCTACAATGAGCAGTTCTTC. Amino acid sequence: CASSVGLGGTYNEQFF. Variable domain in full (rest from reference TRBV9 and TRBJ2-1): DSGVTQTPKHLITATGQRVTLRCSPRSGDLSVYWYQQSLDQGLQFLIQYYNGEERAKGNILERFSAQQFPDLHSELNLSSLELGDSALYFCASSVGLGGTYNEQFFGPGTRLTVL.

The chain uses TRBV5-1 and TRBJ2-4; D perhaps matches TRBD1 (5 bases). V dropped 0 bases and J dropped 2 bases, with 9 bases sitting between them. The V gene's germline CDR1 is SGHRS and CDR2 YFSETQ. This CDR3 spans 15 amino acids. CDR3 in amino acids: CASSLGGLSKNIQYF. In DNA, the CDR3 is TGCGCCAGCAGCTTGGGGGGCCTGTCCAAAAACATTCAGTACTTC.

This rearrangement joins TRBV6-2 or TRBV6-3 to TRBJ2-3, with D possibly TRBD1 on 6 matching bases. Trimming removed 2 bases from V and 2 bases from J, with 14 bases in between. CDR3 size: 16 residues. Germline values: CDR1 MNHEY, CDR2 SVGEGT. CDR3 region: CASSYPSGTNTDTQYF. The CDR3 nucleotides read TGTGCCAGCAGTTACCCCTCCGGGACAAACACAGATACGCAGTATTTT.

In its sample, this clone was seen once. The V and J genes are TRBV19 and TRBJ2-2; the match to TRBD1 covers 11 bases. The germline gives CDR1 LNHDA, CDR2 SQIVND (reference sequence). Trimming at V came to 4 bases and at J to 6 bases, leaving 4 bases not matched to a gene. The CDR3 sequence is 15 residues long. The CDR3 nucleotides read TGTGCCAGTAGTAGAGGACAGGGGGCGGCCGGGGAGCTGTTTTTT. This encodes CASSRGQGAAGELFF.

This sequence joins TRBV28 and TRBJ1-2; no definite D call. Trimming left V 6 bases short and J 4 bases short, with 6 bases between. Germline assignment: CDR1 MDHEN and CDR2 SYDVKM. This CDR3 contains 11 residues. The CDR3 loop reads CASSAFYGYTF. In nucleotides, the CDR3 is TGTGCCAGCAGCGCCTTCTATGGCTACACCTTC.

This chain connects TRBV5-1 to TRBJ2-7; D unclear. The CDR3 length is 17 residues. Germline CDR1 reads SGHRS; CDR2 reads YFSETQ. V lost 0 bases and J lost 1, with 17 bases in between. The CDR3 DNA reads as TGCGCCAGCAGCTTGGCGGGTAACGGGTTACGATCCTACGAGCAGTACTTC. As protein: CASSLAGNGLRSYEQYF.

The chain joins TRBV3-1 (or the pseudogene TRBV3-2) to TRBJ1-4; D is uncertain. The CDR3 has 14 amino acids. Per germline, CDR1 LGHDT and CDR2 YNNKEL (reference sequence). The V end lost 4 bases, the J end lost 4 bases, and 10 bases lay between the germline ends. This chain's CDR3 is CASSPSELNEKLFF. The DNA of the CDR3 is TGTGCCAGCAGCCCCTCCGAGCTTAATGAAAAACTGTTTTTT.

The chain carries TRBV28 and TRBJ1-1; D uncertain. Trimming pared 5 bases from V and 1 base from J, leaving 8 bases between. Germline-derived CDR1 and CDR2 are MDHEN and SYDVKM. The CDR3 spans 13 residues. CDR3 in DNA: TGTGCCAGCAGTCCGGCTAAGAACACTGAAGCTTTCTTT. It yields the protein CASSPAKNTEAFF.

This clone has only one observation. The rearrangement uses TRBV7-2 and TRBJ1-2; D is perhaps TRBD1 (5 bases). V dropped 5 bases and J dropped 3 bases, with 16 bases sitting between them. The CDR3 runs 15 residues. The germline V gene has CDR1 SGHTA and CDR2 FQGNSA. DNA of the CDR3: TGTGCCAGCAGCCAAGACAGCGCTTTCGACTATGGCTACACCTTC. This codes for CASSQDSAFDYGYTF.

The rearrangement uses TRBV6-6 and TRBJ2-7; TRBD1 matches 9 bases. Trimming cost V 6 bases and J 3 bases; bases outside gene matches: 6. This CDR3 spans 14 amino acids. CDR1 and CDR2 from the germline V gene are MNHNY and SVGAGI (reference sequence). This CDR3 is CASSWDREDYEQYF. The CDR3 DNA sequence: TGTGCCAGCAGCTGGGACAGGGAGGACTACGAGCAGTACTTC.

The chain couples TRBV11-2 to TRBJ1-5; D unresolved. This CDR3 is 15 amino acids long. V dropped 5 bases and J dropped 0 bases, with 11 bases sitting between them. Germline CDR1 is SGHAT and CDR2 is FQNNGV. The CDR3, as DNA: TGTGCCAGCAGCCCCGACTCCGGTAGCAATCAGCCCCAGCATTTT. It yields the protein CASSPDSGSNQPQHF.

The CDR3 region is CASSPAPHQGADGYTF. Written as DNA, the CDR3 is TGTGCCAGCAGCCCGGCCCCTCACCAGGGGGCAGATGGCTACACCTTC. The chain couples TRBV7-2 to TRBJ1-2; 8 positions agree with TRBD1. The J segment lost 6 bases and the V segment lost 5 bases, leaving 14 bases of the junction unmatched. From germline, CDR1 is SGHTA and CDR2 FQGNSA. The CDR3 is 16 amino acids.

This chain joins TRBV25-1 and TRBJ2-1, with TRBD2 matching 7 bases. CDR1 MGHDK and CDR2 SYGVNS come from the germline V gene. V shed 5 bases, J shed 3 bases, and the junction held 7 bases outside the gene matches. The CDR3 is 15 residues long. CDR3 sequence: CASSSPGGFYNEQFF. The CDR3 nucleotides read TGTGCCAGCAGTTCCCCCGGGGGGTTCTACAATGAGCAGTTCTTC. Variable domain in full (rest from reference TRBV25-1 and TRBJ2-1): EADIYQTPRYLVIGTGKKITLECSQTMGHDKMYWYQQDPGMELHLIHYSYGVNSTEKGDLSSESTVSRIRTEHFPLTLESARPSHTSQYLCASSSPGGFYNEQFFGPGTRLTVL.

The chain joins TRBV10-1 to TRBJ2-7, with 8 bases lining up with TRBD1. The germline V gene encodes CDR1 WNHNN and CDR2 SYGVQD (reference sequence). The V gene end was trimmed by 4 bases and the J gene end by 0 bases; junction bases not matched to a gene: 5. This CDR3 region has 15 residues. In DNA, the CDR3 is TGCGCCAGCAGTGGGAGACAGGGGTTCTCCTACGAGCAGTACTTC. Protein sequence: CASSGRQGFSYEQYF.

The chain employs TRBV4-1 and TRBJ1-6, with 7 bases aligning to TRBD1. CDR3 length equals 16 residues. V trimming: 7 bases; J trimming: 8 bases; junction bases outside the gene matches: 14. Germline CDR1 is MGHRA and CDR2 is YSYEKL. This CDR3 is CASKLSRGEEYSPLHF. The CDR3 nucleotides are TGCGCCAGCAAACTCTCCAGGGGGGAAGAGTATTCACCCCTCCACTTT.

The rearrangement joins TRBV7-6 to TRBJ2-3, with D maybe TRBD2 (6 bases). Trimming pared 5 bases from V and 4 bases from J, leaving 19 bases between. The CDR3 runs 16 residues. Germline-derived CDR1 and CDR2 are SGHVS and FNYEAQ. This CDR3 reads CASSPRGGLKADTQYF. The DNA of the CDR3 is TGTGCCAGCAGCCCCCGCGGAGGACTAAAGGCAGATACGCAGTATTTT.

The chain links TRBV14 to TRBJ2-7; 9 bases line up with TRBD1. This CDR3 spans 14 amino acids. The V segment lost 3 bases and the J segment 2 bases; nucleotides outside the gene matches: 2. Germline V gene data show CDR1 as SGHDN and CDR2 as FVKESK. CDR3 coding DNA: TGTGCCAGCAGCCATAGGGACAGGGCCTACGAGCAGTACTTC. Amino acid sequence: CASSHRDRAYEQYF.

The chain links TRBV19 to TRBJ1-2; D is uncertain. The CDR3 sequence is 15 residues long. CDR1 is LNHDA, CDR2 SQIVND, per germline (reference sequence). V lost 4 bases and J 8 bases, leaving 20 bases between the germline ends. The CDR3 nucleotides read TGTGCCAGTAGTACGTCCCGGGATAACCTTGGCGGCTACACCTTC. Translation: CASSTSRDNLGGYTF.

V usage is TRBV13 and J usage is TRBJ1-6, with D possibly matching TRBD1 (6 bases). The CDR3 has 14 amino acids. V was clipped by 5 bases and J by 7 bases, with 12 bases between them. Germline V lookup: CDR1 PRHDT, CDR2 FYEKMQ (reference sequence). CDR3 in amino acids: CASSLWTANSPLHF. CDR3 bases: TGTGCCAGCAGCCTCTGGACAGCGAATTCACCCCTCCACTTT.

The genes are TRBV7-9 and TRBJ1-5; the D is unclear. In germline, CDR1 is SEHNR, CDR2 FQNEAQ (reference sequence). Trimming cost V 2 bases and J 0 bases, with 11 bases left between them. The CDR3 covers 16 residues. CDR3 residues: CASSLSDTYSNQPQHF. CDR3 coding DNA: TGTGCCAGCAGCTTAAGCGACACCTATAGCAATCAGCCCCAGCATTTT. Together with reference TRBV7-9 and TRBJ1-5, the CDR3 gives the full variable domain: DTGVSQNPRHKITKRGQNVTFRCDPISEHNRLYWYRQTLGQGPEFLTYFQNEAQLEKSRLLSDRFSAERPKGSFSTLEIQRTEQGDSAMYLCASSLSDTYSNQPQHFGDGTRLSIL.

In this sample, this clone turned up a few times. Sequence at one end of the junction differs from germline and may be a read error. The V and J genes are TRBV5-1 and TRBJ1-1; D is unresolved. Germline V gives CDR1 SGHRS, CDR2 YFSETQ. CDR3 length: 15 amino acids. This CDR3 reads CASSLVQQRDTEAFF. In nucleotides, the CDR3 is TGCGCCAGCAGTTTGGTACAGCAAAGAGACACTGAAGCTTTCTTT.

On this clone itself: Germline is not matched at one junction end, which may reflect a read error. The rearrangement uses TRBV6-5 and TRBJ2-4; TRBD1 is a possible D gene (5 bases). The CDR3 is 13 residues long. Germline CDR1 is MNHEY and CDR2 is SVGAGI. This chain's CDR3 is CASTPRGPGPVVF. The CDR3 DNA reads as TGTGCCAGCACCCCAAGGGGCCCCGGCCCAGTGGTTTTC.

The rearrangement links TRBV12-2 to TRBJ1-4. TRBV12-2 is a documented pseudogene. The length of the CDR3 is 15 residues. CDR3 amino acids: CASRLGPDQGGELFF. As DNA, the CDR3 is TGTGCAAGTCGCTTAGGTCCAGATCAAGGTGGAGAACTGTTTTTT.